The 17 T cell receptor beta chains in this list originate from one sample, sequenced in a study of blood T cell repertoires in COVID-19. Assay used: immunoSEQ multiplex PCR; TCRdb lists only in-frame clones, some missing. There are about 200,000 clones in the sample; approximately 86% occur only once, and 4.5% to 5.5% lies in the top ten. Sequencing used PBMCs or T cells enriched from blood (not recorded which). The receptors were sampled from a woman in her twenties or thirties who had been exposed to COVID-19.

V and J are TRBV6-1 and TRBJ2-3; TRBD2 matches at 7 bases. Germline V CDR1 and CDR2: MNHNS, SASEGT. The CDR3 covers 15 residues. The junction had 3 bases not matched to a gene; V was cut back by 0 bases and J by 3 bases. The CDR3 bases are TGTGCCAGCAGTGAAGCATTGCGGGGGACAGATACGCAGTATTTT. Protein sequence: CASSEALRGTDTQYF.

The chain uses TRBV27 and TRBJ1-4; D unclear. The CDR3 has 14 amino acids. CDR1 and CDR2 (germline): MNHEY, SMNVEV (reference sequence). The V gene lost 1 base and the J gene lost 4 bases, with 7 bases spanning the gap. For the CDR3, the DNA is TGTGCCAGCAGTTTATTCGGGGTTAATGAAAAACTGTTTTTT. Translated: CASSLFGVNEKLFF.

This clone was counted only a few times. The genes are TRBV9 and TRBJ2-2; D perhaps matches TRBD1 (6 bases). From germline, CDR1 is SGDLS and CDR2 YYNGEE. The V end lost 3 bases, the J end lost 2 bases, and 11 bases lay between the germline ends. This CDR3 has 15 residues. CDR3 sequence (DNA): TGTGCCAGCAGCGGGAACAGGGTTAACACCGGGGAGCTGTTTTTT. The encoded protein is CASSGNRVNTGELFF.

V and J are TRBV9 and TRBJ2-5, with D possibly matching TRBD2 (7 bases). This CDR3 contains 15 residues. The V and J ends lost 6 bases and 1 base respectively, with 16 bases between them. Looked up from germline, CDR1 is SGDLS and CDR2 is YYNGEE. The CDR3 is CASTSGDYFQETQYF. Here the CDR3 DNA reads TGTGCCAGCACCTCAGGGGACTACTTCCAAGAGACCCAGTACTTC.

The chain carries TRBV24-1 and TRBJ2-3, with D perhaps matching TRBD2 (7 bases). Germline loops: CDR1 KGHDR, CDR2 SFDVKD. V was shortened by 3 bases and J by 6 bases, with 21 bases between the two germline ends. There are 17 residues in the CDR3. The DNA for the CDR3 is TGTGCCACCAGTGATCATGGGGGGGGCCCTCGGGCGGATACGCAGTATTTT. It encodes CATSDHGGGPRADTQYF.

The rearrangement links TRBV24-1 to TRBJ2-1; 10 nucleotides match TRBD2. With 1 base clipped from V and 10 bases from J, the junction kept 12 bases outside the gene matches. The germline gives CDR1 KGHDR, CDR2 SFDVKD. The CDR3 spans 17 residues. CDR3: CATSDLWERGGQGEQFF. CDR3 DNA: TGTGCCACCAGTGATTTATGGGAGCGGGGGGGCCAGGGGGAGCAGTTCTTC.

The rearrangement uses TRBV30 and TRBJ2-7, with TRBD2 as a possible D gene (6 bases). V was shortened by 2 bases and J by 3 bases, with 11 bases between the two germline ends. The CDR3 has 13 amino acids. CDR1 is GTSNPN, CDR2 SVGIG, per germline (reference sequence). The CDR3, as DNA: TGTGCCTGGAGTCCACGACTAGTCTACGAGCAGTACTTC. Translating it yields CAWSPRLVYEQYF.

The chain recombines TRBV5-1 with TRBJ1-1; possible D gene TRBD1, 5 bases. V lost 0 bases and J 4 bases, leaving 10 bases between the germline ends. The CDR3 is 14 residues long. The germline V gene has CDR1 SGHRS and CDR2 YFSETQ. This CDR3 is CASSLVGPGTEAFF. CDR3 sequence (DNA): TGCGCCAGCAGCTTGGTGGGGCCCGGCACTGAAGCTTTCTTT.

The rearrangement uses TRBV2 and TRBJ1-5; D is ambiguous. There are 14 residues in the CDR3. Deletions cut 4 bases from V and 3 bases from J, with 10 bases between. Germline CDR1 and CDR2: SNHLY and FYNNEI. CDR3 loop: CASSVGGFNQPQHF. In DNA form, the CDR3 reads TGTGCCAGCAGTGTTGGAGGGTTCAATCAGCCCCAGCATTTT.

The genes are TRBV5-1 and TRBJ2-3, with a possible D match to TRBD2 (5 bases). Trimming removed 0 bases from V and 5 bases from J, with 22 bases in between. The CDR3 sequence is 18 residues long. Germline CDR1 reads SGHRS; CDR2 reads YFSETQ. CDR3 amino acids: CASSLALLGWESVDTQYF. DNA for the CDR3: TGCGCCAGCAGCTTGGCCCTTCTTGGATGGGAGAGTGTAGATACGCAGTATTTT. Full variable domain (rest looked up from reference TRBV5-1 and TRBJ2-3): KAGVTQTPRYLIKTRGQQVTLSCSPISGHRSVSWYQQTPGQGLQFLFEYFSETQRNKGNFPGRFSGRQFSNSRSEMNVSTLELGDSALYLCASSLALLGWESVDTQYFGPGTRLTVL.

This clone was detected a few times. This chain connects TRBV19 to TRBJ1-2, with 9 bases lining up with TRBD1. V was pared by 4 bases and J by 4 bases, with 4 bases of the junction left unmatched. The CDR3 extends over 14 amino acids. CDR1 LNHDA and CDR2 SQIVND come from the germline V gene (reference sequence). The CDR3: CASSNRGHGYGYTF. CDR3 nucleotides: TGTGCCAGTAGTAACAGGGGGCATGGCTATGGCTACACCTTC.

This clone was observed once. The chain is built from TRBV24-1 and TRBJ2-1, with 7 nucleotides matching TRBD1. Trimming removed 7 bases from V and 4 bases from J; junction bases left unmatched: 3. The CDR3 sequence is 13 residues long. Per the germline V gene, CDR1 is KGHDR and CDR2 is SFDVKD. CDR3 residues: CATSQGVYNEQFF. For the CDR3, the DNA is TGTGCCACCAGCCAGGGGGTGTACAATGAGCAGTTCTTC.

This chain connects TRBV19 to TRBJ1-1; 8 bases map to TRBD1. This CDR3 is 14 amino acids long. Germline V gives CDR1 LNHDA, CDR2 SQIVND (reference sequence). The junction had 10 bases not matched to a gene; V was cut back by 5 bases and J by 8 bases. CDR3 nucleotide sequence: TGTGCCAGTAGTTTCGGACAGGGACTAAGCGAAGCTTTCTTT. It specifies CASSFGQGLSEAFF.

V usage is TRBV3-1 (or the pseudogene TRBV3-2) and J usage is TRBJ1-2; TRBD1 aligns across 8 bases. Germline lookup yields CDR1 LGHDT and CDR2 YNNKEL (reference sequence). V trimming: 1 base; J trimming: 6 bases; junction bases outside the gene matches: 4. The length of the CDR3 is 14 residues. The CDR3 sequence: CASSQADRANGYTF. CDR3 bases: TGTGCCAGCAGCCAAGCGGACAGGGCAAATGGCTACACCTTC.

On this clone: Compared with germline, one end of the junction differs, possibly owing to a read error. The CDR3 nucleotides read TGTGCCAGCTCACCGGCACAGGGGCGAAACCCCCTTTTT. Amino acid sequence: CASSPAQGRNPLF. This chain joins TRBV18 and TRBJ1-1; 7 bases fit TRBD1. Germline CDR1 and CDR2: KGHSH and LQKENI. The CDR3 runs to 13 residues.

V and J are TRBV2 and TRBJ1-1; a possible D gene is TRBD1 (5 bases). The CDR3 runs to 14 residues. Trimming took off 2 bases at V and 1 base at J, with 8 bases between the two ends. The V gene's germline CDR1 is SNHLY and CDR2 FYNNEI. CDR3 coding DNA: TGTGCCAGCAGTGAACAAGGACAGAACACTGAAGCTTTCTTT. Protein: CASSEQGQNTEAFF. The complete variable domain, with remaining parts taken from reference TRBV2 and TRBJ1-1, reads EPEVTQTPSHQVTQMGQEVILRCVPISNHLYFYWYRQILGQKVEFLVSFYNNEISEKSEIFDDQFSVERPDGSNFTLKIRSTKLEDSAMYFCASSEQGQNTEAFFGQGTRLTVV.

The CDR3 reads CASSAQGPERNTEAFF. The CDR3 DNA reads TGTGCCAGTAGTGCTCAGGGGCCCGAACGGAACACTGAAGCTTTCTTT. The genes are TRBV19 and TRBJ1-1, with D possibly matching TRBD1 (6 bases). V gave up 5 bases and J gave up 1 base, with 17 bases separating them. CDR3 length: 16 residues. Germline loops: CDR1 LNHDA, CDR2 SQIVND (reference sequence).